This T cell receptor beta chain was documented in a study of PD-1 blockade in mismatch repair-deficient tumors. Sequencing used immunoSEQ multiplex PCR; TCRdb keeps in-frame clones, though not all of them. The table lists 45,000 to 60,000 clones, around 80% of them singletons. Per the germline V gene, CDR1 is MGHRA and CDR2 is YSYEKL. The germline V and J ends were trimmed by 2 bases and 3 bases, with 23 bases remaining between them. CDR3 length: 19 amino acids. V usage is TRBV4-1 and J usage is TRBJ2-1; D is possibly TRBD1 (5 bases). The starting material was peripheral blood, obtained 4 weeks after starting pembrolizumab. This clonotype was obtained from an adult with mismatch repair-deficient cancer. The CDR3 DNA reads TGCGCCAGCAGCCAAAGGGGCCCTATACAGGAGACTTACTACAATGAGCAGTTCTTC. Protein product: CASSQRGPIQETYYNEQFF.